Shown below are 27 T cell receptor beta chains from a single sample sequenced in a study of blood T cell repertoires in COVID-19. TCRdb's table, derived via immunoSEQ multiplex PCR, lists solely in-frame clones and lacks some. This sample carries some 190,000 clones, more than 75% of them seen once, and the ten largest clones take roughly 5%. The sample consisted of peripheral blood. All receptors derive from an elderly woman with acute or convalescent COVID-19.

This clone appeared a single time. The CDR3 loop is CAIRGRMEDTEAFF. The CDR3 DNA reads as TGTGCCATCAGGGGGAGGATGGAGGACACTGAAGCTTTCTTT. The chain carries TRBV10-3 and TRBJ1-1, with D uncertain. Germline V gene data show CDR1 as ENHRY and CDR2 as SYGVKD. This CDR3 is built from 14 residues. V lost 6 bases to trimming and J lost 3 bases, with 14 bases between them.

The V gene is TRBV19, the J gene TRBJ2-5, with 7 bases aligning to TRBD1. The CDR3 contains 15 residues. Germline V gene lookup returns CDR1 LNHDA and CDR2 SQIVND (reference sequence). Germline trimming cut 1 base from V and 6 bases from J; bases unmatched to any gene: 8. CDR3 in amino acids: CASSIVVDREQTQYF. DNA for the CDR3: TGTGCCAGTAGTATAGTCGTAGACAGGGAGCAGACCCAGTACTTC.

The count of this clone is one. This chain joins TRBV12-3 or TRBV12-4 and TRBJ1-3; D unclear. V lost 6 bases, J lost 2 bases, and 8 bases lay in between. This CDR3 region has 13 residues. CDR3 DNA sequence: TGTGCCAGCAGCCTACCCCCTGGAAACACCATATATTTT. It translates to CASSLPPGNTIYF.

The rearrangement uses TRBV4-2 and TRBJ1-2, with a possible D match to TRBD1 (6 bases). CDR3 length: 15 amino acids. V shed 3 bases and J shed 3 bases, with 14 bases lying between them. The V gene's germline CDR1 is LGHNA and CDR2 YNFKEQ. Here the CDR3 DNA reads TGTGCCAGCAGCCAGGGCGGGGGCAGCGACTATGGCTACACCTTC. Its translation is CASSQGGGSDYGYTF.

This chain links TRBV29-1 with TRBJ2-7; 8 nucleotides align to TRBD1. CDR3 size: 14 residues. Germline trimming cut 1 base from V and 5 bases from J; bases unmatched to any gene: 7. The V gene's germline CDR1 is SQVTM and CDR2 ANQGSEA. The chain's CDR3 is CSVEGGQGANEQYF. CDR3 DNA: TGCAGCGTTGAAGGGGGGCAGGGGGCAAACGAGCAGTACTTC.

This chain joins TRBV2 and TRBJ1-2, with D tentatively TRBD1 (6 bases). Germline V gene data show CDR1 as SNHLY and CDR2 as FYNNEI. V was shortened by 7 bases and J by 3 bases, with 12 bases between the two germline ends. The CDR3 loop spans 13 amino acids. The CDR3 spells CASNLRGDYGYTF. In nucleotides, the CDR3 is TGTGCCAGCAACCTCAGGGGTGACTATGGCTACACCTTC.

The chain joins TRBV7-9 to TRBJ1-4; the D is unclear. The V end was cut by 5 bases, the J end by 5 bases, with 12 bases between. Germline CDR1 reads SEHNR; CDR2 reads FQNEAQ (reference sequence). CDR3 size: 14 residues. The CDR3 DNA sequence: TGTGCCAGCAGCCCCCAGGCGAAAAATGAAAAACTGTTTTTT. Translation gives CASSPQAKNEKLFF.

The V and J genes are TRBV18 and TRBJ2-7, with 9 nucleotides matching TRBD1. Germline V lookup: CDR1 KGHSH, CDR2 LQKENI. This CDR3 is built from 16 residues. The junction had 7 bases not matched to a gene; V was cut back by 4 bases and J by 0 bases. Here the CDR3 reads CASSLDRGAGSYEQYF. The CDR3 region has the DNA TGTGCCAGCTCACTCGACAGGGGGGCCGGCTCCTACGAGCAGTACTTC.

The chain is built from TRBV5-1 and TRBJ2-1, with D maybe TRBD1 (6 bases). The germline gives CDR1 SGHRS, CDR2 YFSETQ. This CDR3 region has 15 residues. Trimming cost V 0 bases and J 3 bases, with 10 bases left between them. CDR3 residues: CASSLALTGYNEQFF. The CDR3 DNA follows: TGCGCCAGCAGCTTGGCCCTGACAGGCTACAATGAGCAGTTCTTC.

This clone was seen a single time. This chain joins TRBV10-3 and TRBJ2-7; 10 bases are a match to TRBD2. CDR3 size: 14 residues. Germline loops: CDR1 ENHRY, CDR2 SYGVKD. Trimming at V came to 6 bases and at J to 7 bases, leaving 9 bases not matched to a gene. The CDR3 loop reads CAIRGLAESGEQYF. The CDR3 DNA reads TGTGCCATCAGAGGACTAGCGGAATCCGGGGAGCAGTACTTC.

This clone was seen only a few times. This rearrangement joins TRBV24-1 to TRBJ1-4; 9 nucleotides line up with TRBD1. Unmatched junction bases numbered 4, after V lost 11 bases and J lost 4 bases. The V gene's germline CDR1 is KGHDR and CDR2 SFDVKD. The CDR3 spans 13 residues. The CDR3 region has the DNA TGTGCCAGGACAGGGGCCGGTAATGAAAAACTGTTTTTT. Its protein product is CARTGAGNEKLFF.

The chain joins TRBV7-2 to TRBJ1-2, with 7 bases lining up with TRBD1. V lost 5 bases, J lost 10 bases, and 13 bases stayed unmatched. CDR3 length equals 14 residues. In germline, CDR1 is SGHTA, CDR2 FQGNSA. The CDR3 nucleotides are TGTGCCAGCAGCCCGGGGGACAGCGGGCCGGTCTACACCTTC. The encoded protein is CASSPGDSGPVYTF.

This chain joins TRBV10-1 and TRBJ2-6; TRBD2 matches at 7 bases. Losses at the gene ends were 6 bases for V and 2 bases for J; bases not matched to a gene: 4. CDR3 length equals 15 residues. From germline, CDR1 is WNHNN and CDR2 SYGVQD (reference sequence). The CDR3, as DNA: TGCGCCAGCAGCCCCGCGGGAGCTGGGGCCAACGTCCTGACTTTC. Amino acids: CASSPAGAGANVLTF.

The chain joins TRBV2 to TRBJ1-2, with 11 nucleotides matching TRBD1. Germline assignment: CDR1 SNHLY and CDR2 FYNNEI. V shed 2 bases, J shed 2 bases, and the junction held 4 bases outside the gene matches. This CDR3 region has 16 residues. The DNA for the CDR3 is TGTGCCAGCAGTGAAAGAAGGGACAGGGGGAACTATGGCTACACCTTC. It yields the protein CASSERRDRGNYGYTF.

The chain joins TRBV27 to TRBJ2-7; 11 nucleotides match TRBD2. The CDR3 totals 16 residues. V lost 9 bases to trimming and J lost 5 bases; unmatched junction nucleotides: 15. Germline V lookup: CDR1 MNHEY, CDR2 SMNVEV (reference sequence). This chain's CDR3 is CASKRPGLAGLDEQYF. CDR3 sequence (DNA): TGTGCCAGTAAACGACCCGGACTAGCGGGTTTGGACGAGCAGTACTTC.

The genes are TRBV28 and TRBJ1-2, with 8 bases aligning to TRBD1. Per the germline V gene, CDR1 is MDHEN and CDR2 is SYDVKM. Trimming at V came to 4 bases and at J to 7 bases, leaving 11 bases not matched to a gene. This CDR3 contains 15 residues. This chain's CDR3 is CASSSRTGRLAGYTF. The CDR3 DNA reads TGTGCCAGCAGTTCCCGGACAGGGCGGTTAGCTGGCTACACCTTC.

CDR3 in DNA: TGTGCCAGTAGAAGGGACTTAGCTCAGCCCCAGCATTTT. Protein sequence: CASRRDLAQPQHF. The J gene is TRBJ1-5, the V gene TRBV19; D may be TRBD1 (5 bases). Germline values: CDR1 LNHDA, CDR2 SQIVND (reference sequence). This CDR3 spans 13 amino acids. Trimming pared 6 bases from V and 6 bases from J, leaving 12 bases between.

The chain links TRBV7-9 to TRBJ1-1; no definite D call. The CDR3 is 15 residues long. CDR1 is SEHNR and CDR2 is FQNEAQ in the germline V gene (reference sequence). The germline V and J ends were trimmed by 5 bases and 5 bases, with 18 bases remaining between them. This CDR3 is CASSVYPRDGTEAFF. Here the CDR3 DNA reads TGTGCCAGCAGCGTCTACCCCCGGGATGGTACTGAAGCTTTCTTT.

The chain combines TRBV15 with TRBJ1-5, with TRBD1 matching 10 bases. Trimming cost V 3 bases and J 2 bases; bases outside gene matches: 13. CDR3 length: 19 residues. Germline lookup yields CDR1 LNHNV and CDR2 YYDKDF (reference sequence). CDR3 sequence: CATSRTGTGAFPGNQPQHF. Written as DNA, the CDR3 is TGTGCCACCAGCAGGACCGGGACAGGGGCTTTTCCTGGCAATCAGCCCCAGCATTTT.

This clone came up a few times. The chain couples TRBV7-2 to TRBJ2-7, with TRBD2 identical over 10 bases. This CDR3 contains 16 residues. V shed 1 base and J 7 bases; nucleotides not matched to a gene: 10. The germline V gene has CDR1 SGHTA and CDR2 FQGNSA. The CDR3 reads CASSLEGLAGVFEQYF. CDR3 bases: TGTGCCAGCAGCTTAGAAGGGCTAGCGGGAGTTTTTGAGCAGTACTTC.

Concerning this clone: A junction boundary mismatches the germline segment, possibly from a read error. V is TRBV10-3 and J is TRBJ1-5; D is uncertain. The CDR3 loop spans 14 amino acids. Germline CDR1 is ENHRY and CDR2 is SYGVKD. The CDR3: CATSQGSDNQPQHF. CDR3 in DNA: TGTGCCACCAGTCAAGGGAGCGACAATCAGCCCCAGCATTTT.

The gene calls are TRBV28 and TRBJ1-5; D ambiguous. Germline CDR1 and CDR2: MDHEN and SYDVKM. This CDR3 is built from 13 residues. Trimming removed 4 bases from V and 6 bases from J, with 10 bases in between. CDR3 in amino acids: CASSWFLAQPQHF. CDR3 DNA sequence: TGTGCCAGCAGTTGGTTTTTAGCTCAGCCCCAGCATTTT.

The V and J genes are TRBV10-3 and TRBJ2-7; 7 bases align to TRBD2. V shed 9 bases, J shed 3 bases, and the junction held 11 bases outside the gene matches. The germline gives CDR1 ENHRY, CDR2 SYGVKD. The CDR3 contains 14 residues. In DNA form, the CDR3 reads TGTGCCATACGAAAAGCGGGACCGAGCTACGAGCAGTACTTC. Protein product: CAIRKAGPSYEQYF.

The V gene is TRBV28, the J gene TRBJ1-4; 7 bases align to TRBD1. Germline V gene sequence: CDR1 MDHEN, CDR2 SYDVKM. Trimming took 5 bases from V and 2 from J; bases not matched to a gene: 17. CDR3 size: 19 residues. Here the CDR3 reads CASSPFRDRGHQTNEKLFF. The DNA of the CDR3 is TGTGCCAGCAGTCCCTTCCGGGACAGAGGACACCAGACTAATGAAAAACTGTTTTTT.

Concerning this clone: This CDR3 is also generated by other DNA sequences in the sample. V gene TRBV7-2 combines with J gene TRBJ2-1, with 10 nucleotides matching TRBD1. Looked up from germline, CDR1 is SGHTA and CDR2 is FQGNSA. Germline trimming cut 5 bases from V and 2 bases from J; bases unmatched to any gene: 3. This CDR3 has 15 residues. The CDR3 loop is CASSLGQGAYNEQFF. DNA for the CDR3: TGTGCCAGCAGCCTAGGACAGGGGGCCTACAATGAGCAGTTCTTC. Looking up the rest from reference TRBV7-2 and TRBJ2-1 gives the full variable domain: GAGVSQSPSNKVTEKGKDVELRCDPISGHTALYWYRQSLGQGLEFLIYFQGNSAPDKSGLPSDRFSAERTGGSVSTLTIQRTQQEDSAVYLCASSLGQGAYNEQFFGPGTRLTVL.

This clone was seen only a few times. The CDR3: CASSRGRDYNEQFF. CDR3 bases: TGTGCCAGTAGTCGCGGGAGGGATTACAATGAGCAGTTCTTC. This rearrangement joins TRBV19 to TRBJ2-1, with 9 nucleotides matching TRBD2. The germline gives CDR1 LNHDA, CDR2 SQIVND (reference sequence). Trimming cost V 5 bases and J 4 bases; bases outside gene matches: 3. This CDR3 has 14 residues.

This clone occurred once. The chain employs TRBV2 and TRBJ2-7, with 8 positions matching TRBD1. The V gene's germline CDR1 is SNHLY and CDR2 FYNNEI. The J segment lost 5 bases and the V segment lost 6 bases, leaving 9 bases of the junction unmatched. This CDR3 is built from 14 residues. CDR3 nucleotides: TGTGCCAGCAGCAATCAGGGGGCGCTAAACGAGCAGTACTTC. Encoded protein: CASSNQGALNEQYF.